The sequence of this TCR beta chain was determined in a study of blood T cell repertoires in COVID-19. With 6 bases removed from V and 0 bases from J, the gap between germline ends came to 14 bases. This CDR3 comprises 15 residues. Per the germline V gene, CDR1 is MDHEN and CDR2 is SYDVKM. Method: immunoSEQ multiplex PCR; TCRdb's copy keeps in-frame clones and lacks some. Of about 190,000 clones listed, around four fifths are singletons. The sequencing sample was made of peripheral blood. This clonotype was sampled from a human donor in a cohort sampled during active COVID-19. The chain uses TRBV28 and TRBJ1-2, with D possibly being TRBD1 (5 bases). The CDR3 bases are TGTGCCAGCAGGCTACAGGAGCTCGCTAACTATGGCTACACCTTC. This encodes CASRLQELANYGYTF.